The 5 T cell receptor beta chains below come from one sample, sequenced in a study of TIL therapy for anti-PD-1-resistant metastatic lung cancer. This was the immunoSEQ v3 assay. The table came from immunoSEQ multiplex PCR; TCRdb's copy has only in-frame clones and leaves some out. The data show about 36,000 clones, with more than 60% seen just once and approximately 6% held by the top ten. Sample time point: pre-treatment sample, taken before nivolumab and TIL therapy. This specimen consisted of blood, obtained at baseline. The receptors stem from a person between 25 and 80 years old with non-small cell lung cancer.

There are a few counts of this clone. The J gene is TRBJ1-1, the V gene TRBV28; D gene ambiguous. The V end lost 3 bases, the J end lost 1 base, and 15 bases lay between the germline ends. CDR1 MDHEN and CDR2 SYDVKM come from the germline V gene. CDR3 length: 16 residues. The CDR3 DNA follows: TGTGCCAGCAGTTTTGTCGGTCGGCAGAGGAACACTGAAGCTTTCTTT. Amino acids: CASSFVGRQRNTEAFF.

A word on this clone: This sample includes further DNA sequences coding for the same CDR3. The chain couples TRBV5-4 to TRBJ2-5; 8 bases are a match to TRBD2. From germline, CDR1 is SGHNT and CDR2 YYREEE (reference sequence). This CDR3 is 13 amino acids long. Trimming took 2 bases from V and 5 from J; bases not matched to a gene: 2. The CDR3 nucleotides are TGTGCCAGCAGCTTAACGGGGGGGGAGACCCAGTACTTC. Its protein is CASSLTGGETQYF.

The chain combines TRBV2 with TRBJ2-7; 8 bases map to TRBD1. CDR3 length equals 15 residues. V lost 5 bases, J lost 3 bases, and 9 bases stayed unmatched. Germline assignment: CDR1 SNHLY and CDR2 FYNNEI. The CDR3 region has the DNA TGTGCCAGCAGTTCCCCCGGACAGGGAAACTACGAGCAGTACTTC. The encoded protein is CASSSPGQGNYEQYF. Variable domain in full (rest from reference TRBV2 and TRBJ2-7): EPEVTQTPSHQVTQMGQEVILRCVPISNHLYFYWYRQILGQKVEFLVSFYNNEISEKSEIFDDQFSVERPDGSNFTLKIRSTKLEDSAMYFCASSSPGQGNYEQYFGPGTRLTVT.

A note on this clone: Other DNA sequences in this sample translate to the same CDR3. The gene calls are TRBV5-5 and TRBJ2-5, with TRBD1 matching over 9 bases. This CDR3 contains 14 residues. CDR1 and CDR2 from the germline V gene are SGHKS and YYEKEE (reference sequence). With V trimmed by 3 bases and J by 5 bases, 5 bases remained unmatched. CDR3 bases: TGTGCCAGCAGCTCGGGACAGGGATGGGAGACCCAGTACTTC. This translates into CASSSGQGWETQYF. The whole variable domain, filled in from reference TRBV5-5 and TRBJ2-5, reads DAGVTQSPTHLIKTRGQQVTLRCSPISGHKSVSWYQQVLGQGPQFIFQYYEKEERGRGNFPDRFSARQFPNYSSELNVNALLLGDSALYLCASSSGQGWETQYFGPGTRLLVL.

The rearrangement uses TRBV5-4 and TRBJ1-2; 7 bases line up with TRBD1. The V gene's germline CDR1 is SGHNT and CDR2 YYREEE (reference sequence). The V segment lost 4 bases and the J segment 1 base; nucleotides outside the gene matches: 10. The length of the CDR3 is 16 residues. As DNA, the CDR3 is TGTGCCAGCAGCCCTAGCTCGGACAGGATTAACTATGGCTACACCTTC. Its protein product is CASSPSSDRINYGYTF.